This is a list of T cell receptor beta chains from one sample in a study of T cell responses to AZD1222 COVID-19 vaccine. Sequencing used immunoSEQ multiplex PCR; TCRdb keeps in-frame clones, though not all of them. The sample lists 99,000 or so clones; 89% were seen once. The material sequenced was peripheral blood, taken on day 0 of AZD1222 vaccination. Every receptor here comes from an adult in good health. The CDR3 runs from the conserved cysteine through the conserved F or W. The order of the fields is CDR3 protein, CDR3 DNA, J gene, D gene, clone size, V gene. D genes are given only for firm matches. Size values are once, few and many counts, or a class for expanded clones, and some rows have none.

CDR3 protein: CASSLAWGEYGYTF; CDR3 DNA: TGTGCCAGCAGCTTAGCTTGGGGGGAATACGGCTACACCTTC; J gene: TRBJ1-2; D gene: .; clone size: .; V gene: TRBV7-2
CDR3 protein: CASSSLANIQYF; CDR3 DNA: TGTGCCAGCAGTTCCCTTGCAAACATTCAGTACTTC; J gene: TRBJ2-4; D gene: .; clone size: .; V gene: TRBV12-3/TRBV12-4
CDR3 protein: CASSVDGSNQPQHF; CDR3 DNA: TGTGCCAGCTCCGTGGACGGCAGCAATCAGCCCCAGCATTTT; J gene: TRBJ1-5; D gene: .; clone size: .; V gene: TRBV18
CDR3 protein: CASSWEKSTEAFF; CDR3 DNA: TGCGCCAGCAGCTGGGAGAAATCCACTGAAGCTTTCTTT; J gene: TRBJ1-1; D gene: .; clone size: .; V gene: TRBV5-1
CDR3 protein: CASSQEGWHEQYF; CDR3 DNA: TGTGCCAGCAGCCAAGAAGGGTGGCACGAGCAGTACTTC; J gene: TRBJ2-7; D gene: .; clone size: .; V gene: TRBV3-1/TRBV3-2
CDR3 protein: CASSPGTSVEETQYF; CDR3 DNA: TGTGCCAGCAGCCCTGGGACTAGTGTTGAGGAGACCCAGTACTTC; J gene: TRBJ2-5; D gene: TRBD2; clone size: .; V gene: TRBV11-3
CDR3 protein: CASRLDLGPQYF; CDR3 DNA: TGTGCCAGCAGACTGGACCTCGGCCCGCAGTATTTT; J gene: TRBJ2-3; D gene: .; clone size: .; V gene: TRBV12-3/TRBV12-4
CDR3 protein: CASSLKETQYF; CDR3 DNA: TGTGCCAGCAGTTTAAAGGAGACCCAGTACTTC; J gene: TRBJ2-5; D gene: .; clone size: .; V gene: TRBV12-3/TRBV12-4
CDR3 protein: CASSPGQGFLTGELFF; CDR3 DNA: TGTGCCAGCTCACCAGGACAGGGATTTTTGACCGGGGAGCTGTTTTTT; J gene: TRBJ2-2; D gene: TRBD1; clone size: .; V gene: TRBV18
CDR3 protein: CASSIQTGDEKLFF; CDR3 DNA: TGCGCCTCTTCTATCCAGACAGGGGATGAAAAACTGTTTTTT; J gene: TRBJ1-4; D gene: TRBD1; clone size: few; V gene: TRBV5-1
CDR3 protein: CASSQDVAGANYEQYF; CDR3 DNA: TGCGCCAGCAGCCAGGACGTAGCGGGGGCGAACTACGAGCAGTACTTC; J gene: TRBJ2-7; D gene: TRBD2; clone size: .; V gene: TRBV4-1
CDR3 protein: CASSQSTDYGYTF; CDR3 DNA: TGTGCCAGCAGCCAATCCACTGACTATGGCTACACCTTC; J gene: TRBJ1-2; D gene: .; clone size: .; V gene: TRBV3-1/TRBV3-2
CDR3 protein: CASSREEGLFF; CDR3 DNA: TGTGCCAGCTCGCGGGAGGAAGGACTGTTTTTT; J gene: TRBJ1-4; D gene: .; clone size: .; V gene: TRBV18
CDR3 protein: CASSYDPYNSPLHF; CDR3 DNA: TGTGCCAGCAGTTACGACCCCTATAATTCACCCCTCCACTTT; J gene: TRBJ1-6; D gene: .; clone size: .; V gene: TRBV6-5
CDR3 protein: CASSLPGNDSPLHF; CDR3 DNA: TGTGCCAGCAGCTTACCAGGGAACGATTCACCCCTCCACTTT; J gene: TRBJ1-6; D gene: .; clone size: .; V gene: TRBV7-6
CDR3 protein: CASSEKGPLVVGETQYF; CDR3 DNA: TGTGCCAGCAGTGAAAAGGGCCCGCTAGTCGTTGGAGAGACCCAGTACTTC; J gene: TRBJ2-5; D gene: .; clone size: .; V gene: TRBV2
CDR3 protein: CASTPEVAHYGYTF; CDR3 DNA: TGTGCCAGCACTCCAGAGGTGGCCCACTATGGCTACACCTTC; J gene: TRBJ1-2; D gene: .; clone size: .; V gene: TRBV7-9
CDR3 protein: CSVGTGDTEAFF; CDR3 DNA: TGCAGCGTTGGTACCGGGGACACTGAAGCTTTCTTT; J gene: TRBJ1-1; D gene: .; clone size: .; V gene: TRBV29-1
CDR3 protein: CASSKTTGASYEQYF; CDR3 DNA: TGTGCCAGCAGTAAAACTACAGGGGCTTCCTACGAGCAGTACTTC; J gene: TRBJ2-7; D gene: TRBD1; clone size: .; V gene: TRBV6-5
CDR3 protein: CASSSRTNTGELFF; CDR3 DNA: TGTGCCAGCAGTTCCCGGACAAACACCGGGGAGCTGTTTTTT; J gene: TRBJ2-2; D gene: .; clone size: .; V gene: TRBV25-1
CDR3 protein: CASSTGQVGYTF; CDR3 DNA: TGCGCCAGCAGCACGGGACAAGTCGGCTACACCTTC; J gene: TRBJ1-2; D gene: .; clone size: .; V gene: TRBV5-1
CDR3 protein: CSAIRDRENYGYTF; CDR3 DNA: TGCAGCGCCATACGCGACAGGGAAAACTATGGCTACACCTTC; J gene: TRBJ1-2; D gene: TRBD1; clone size: .; V gene: TRBV29-1
CDR3 protein: CASSLAGSEAFF; CDR3 DNA: TGTGCCAGCAGCTTAGCGGGTTCTGAAGCTTTCTTT; J gene: TRBJ1-1; D gene: .; clone size: few; V gene: TRBV7-7
CDR3 protein: CASSLDRPSYGYTF; CDR3 DNA: TGCGCCAGCAGCCTGGACAGACCCTCCTATGGCTACACCTTC; J gene: TRBJ1-2; D gene: .; clone size: .; V gene: TRBV5-1
CDR3 protein: CASSLVGPRVQRNSPLHF; CDR3 DNA: TGCGCCAGCAGCTTGGTGGGGCCAAGGGTGCAGAGGAATTCACCCCTCCACTTT; J gene: TRBJ1-6; D gene: .; clone size: .; V gene: TRBV5-1
CDR3 protein: CASSRRGAEDGYTF; CDR3 DNA: TGTGCCAGCTCCCGCAGGGGGGCGGAGGATGGCTACACCTTC; J gene: TRBJ1-2; D gene: TRBD1; clone size: .; V gene: TRBV18
CDR3 protein: CASSFRGGRGSYNEQFF; CDR3 DNA: TGTGCCAGCAGCTTTCGGGGGGGCCGGGGCTCCTACAATGAGCAGTTCTTC; J gene: TRBJ2-1; D gene: TRBD2; clone size: .; V gene: TRBV7-6
CDR3 protein: CASSLNSENTEAFF; CDR3 DNA: TGTGCCAGCAGCTTAAATAGTGAAAACACTGAAGCTTTCTTT; J gene: TRBJ1-1; D gene: .; clone size: .; V gene: TRBV7-3
CDR3 protein: CASSKVRGATLNTEAFF; CDR3 DNA: TGTGCCAGCAGCAAAGTCCGGGGAGCGACTTTGAACACTGAAGCTTTCTTT; J gene: TRBJ1-1; D gene: .; clone size: .; V gene: TRBV21-1
CDR3 protein: CASSPPAGNLGYEQFF; CDR3 DNA: TGTGCCAGCTCACCCCCGGCAGGGAACCTTGGGTATGAGCAGTTCTTC; J gene: TRBJ2-1; D gene: .; clone size: once; V gene: TRBV18
CDR3 protein: CASSVGHRDILGHEQFF; CDR3 DNA: TGTGCCAGCAGCGTAGGGCACCGGGACATTCTTGGGCATGAGCAGTTCTTC; J gene: TRBJ2-1; D gene: .; clone size: .; V gene: TRBV9
CDR3 protein: CASSVGARREQYF; CDR3 DNA: TGTGCCAGCAGTGTAGGGGCGCGCCGGGAGCAGTACTTC; J gene: TRBJ2-7; D gene: .; clone size: once; V gene: TRBV2
CDR3 protein: CASSTGLVGGLNTGELFF; CDR3 DNA: TGTGCCAGTAGTACCGGACTAGTGGGGGGGCTAAACACCGGGGAGCTGTTTTTT; J gene: TRBJ2-2; D gene: .; clone size: .; V gene: TRBV19
CDR3 protein: CSVDLTRINYGYTF; CDR3 DNA: TGCAGCGTTGATCTGACCAGAATTAACTATGGCTACACCTTC; J gene: TRBJ1-2; D gene: .; clone size: .; V gene: TRBV29-1
CDR3 protein: CASSAGQENSPLHF; CDR3 DNA: TGTGCCAGCAGCGCGGGACAGGAGAATTCACCCCTCCACTTT; J gene: TRBJ1-6; D gene: TRBD1; clone size: .; V gene: TRBV7-9
CDR3 protein: CASSLAGRGPYTGELFF; CDR3 DNA: TGTGCCAGCAGCTTGGCGGGCAGGGGGCCGTACACCGGGGAGCTGTTTTTT; J gene: TRBJ2-2; D gene: TRBD1; clone size: .; V gene: TRBV5-6
CDR3 protein: CVTMRQGNTGELFF; CDR3 DNA: TGTGTCACGATGCGGCAGGGGAACACCGGGGAGCTGTTTTTT; J gene: TRBJ2-2; D gene: .; clone size: .; V gene: TRBV19
CDR3 protein: CASSPQGTGTYEQYF; CDR3 DNA: TGTGCCAGCTCACCACAAGGGACAGGCACCTACGAGCAGTACTTC; J gene: TRBJ2-7; D gene: TRBD1; clone size: once; V gene: TRBV18
CDR3 protein: CAWTGGSPDTQYF; CDR3 DNA: TGTGCCTGGACAGGGGGCTCCCCAGATACGCAGTATTTT; J gene: TRBJ2-3; D gene: TRBD1; clone size: .; V gene: TRBV30
CDR3 protein: CASNPTSTEAFF; CDR3 DNA: TGTGCCAGCAACCCGACGAGCACTGAAGCTTTCTTT; J gene: TRBJ1-1; D gene: .; clone size: .; V gene: TRBV2
CDR3 protein: CASSPPLGGYGNTIYF; CDR3 DNA: TGTGCCAGCTCACCACCTTTAGGGGGTTACGGAAACACCATATATTTT; J gene: TRBJ1-3; D gene: .; clone size: .; V gene: TRBV18
CDR3 protein: CASSGGLQPQHF; CDR3 DNA: TGTGCCAGCAGTGGGGGCCTTCAGCCCCAGCATTTT; J gene: TRBJ1-5; D gene: .; clone size: .; V gene: TRBV12-3/TRBV12-4
CDR3 protein: CASRKTGSYGYTF; CDR3 DNA: TGTGCCAGTAGGAAGACAGGATCCTATGGCTACACCTTC; J gene: TRBJ1-2; D gene: .; clone size: .; V gene: TRBV19
CDR3 protein: CASSPDRVGYEQYF; CDR3 DNA: TGCGCCAGCAGCCCGGACAGGGTTGGCTACGAGCAGTACTTC; J gene: TRBJ2-7; D gene: TRBD1; clone size: .; V gene: TRBV5-1
CDR3 protein: CASSQDLLRRFSGRGSPLHF; CDR3 DNA: TGCGCCAGCAGCCAAGACCTTCTGAGGAGGTTTAGCGGACGGGGTTCACCCCTCCACTTT; J gene: TRBJ1-6; D gene: .; clone size: .; V gene: TRBV4-1